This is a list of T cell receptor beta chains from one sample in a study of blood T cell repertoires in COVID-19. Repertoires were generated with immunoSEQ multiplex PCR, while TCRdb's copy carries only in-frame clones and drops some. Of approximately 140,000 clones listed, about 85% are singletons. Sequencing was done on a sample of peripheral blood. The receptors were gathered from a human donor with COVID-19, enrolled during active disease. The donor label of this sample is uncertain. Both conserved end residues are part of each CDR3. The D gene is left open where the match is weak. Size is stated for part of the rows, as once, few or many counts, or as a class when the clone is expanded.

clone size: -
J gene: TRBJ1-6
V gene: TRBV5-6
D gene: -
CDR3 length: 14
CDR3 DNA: TGTGCCAGCAGCTTCGAACAGTTGAATTCACCCCTCCACTTT
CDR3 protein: CASSFEQLNSPLHF

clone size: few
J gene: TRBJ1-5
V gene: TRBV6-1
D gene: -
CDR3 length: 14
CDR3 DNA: TGTGCCAGCAGTGAAGCGTCAGACAATCAGCCCCAGCATTTT
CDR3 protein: CASSEASDNQPQHF

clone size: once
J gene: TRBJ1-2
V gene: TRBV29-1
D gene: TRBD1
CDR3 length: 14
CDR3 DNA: TGCAGCGTTGGGGTTTGGGACAGGAACTATGGCTACACCTTC
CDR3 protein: CSVGVWDRNYGYTF

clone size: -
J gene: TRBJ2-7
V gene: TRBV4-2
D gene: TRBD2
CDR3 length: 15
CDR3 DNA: TGTGCCAGCAGCCAAGAAATAGCGGGTGGCTACGAGCAGTACTTC
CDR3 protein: CASSQEIAGGYEQYF

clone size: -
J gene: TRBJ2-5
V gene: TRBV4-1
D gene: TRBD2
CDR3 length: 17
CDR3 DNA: TGCGCCAGCAGCCAAGTCATGGGACTAGCGGCTCAAGAGACCCAGTACTTC
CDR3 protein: CASSQVMGLAAQETQYF

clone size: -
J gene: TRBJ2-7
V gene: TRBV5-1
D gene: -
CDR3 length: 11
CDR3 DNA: TGCGCCAGCAGCTTGGCTGACGAGCAGTACTTC
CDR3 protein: CASSLADEQYF

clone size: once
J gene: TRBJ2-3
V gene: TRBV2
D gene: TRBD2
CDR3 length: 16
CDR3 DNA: TGTGCCAGCAGTGCGGGCGGGGGGACCAGCACAGATACGCAGTATTTT
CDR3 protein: CASSAGGGTSTDTQYF

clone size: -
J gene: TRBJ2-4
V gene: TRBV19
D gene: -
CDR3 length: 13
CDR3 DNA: TGTGCCTCTGGGGTCAGGGGCATAACTCCTCAGTACTTC
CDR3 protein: CASGVRGITPQYF

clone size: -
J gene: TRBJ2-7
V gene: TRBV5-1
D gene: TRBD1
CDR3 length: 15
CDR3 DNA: TGCGCCAGCAGCTTGTCCGGGACAGTGCATTACGAGCAGTACTTC
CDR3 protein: CASSLSGTVHYEQYF

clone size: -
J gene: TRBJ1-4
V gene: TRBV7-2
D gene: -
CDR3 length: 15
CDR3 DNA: TGTGCCAGCAGCTTATCGGGAATTCGCGGTGAAAAACTGTTTTTT
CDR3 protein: CASSLSGIRGEKLFF

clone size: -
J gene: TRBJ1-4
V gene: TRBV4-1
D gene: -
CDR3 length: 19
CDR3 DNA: TGCGCCAGCAGCCAAGGATCGGGACTTTGGCGTGCAACTAATGAAAAACTGTTTTTT
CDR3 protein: CASSQGSGLWRATNEKLFF

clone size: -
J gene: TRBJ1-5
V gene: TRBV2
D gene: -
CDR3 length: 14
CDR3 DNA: TGTGCCAGCTCCAACACAGGGCCAAATCAGCCCCAGCATTTT
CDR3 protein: CASSNTGPNQPQHF

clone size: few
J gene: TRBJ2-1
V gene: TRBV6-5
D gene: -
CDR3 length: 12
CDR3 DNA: TGTGCCAGCACCGGGACTCACAATGAGCAGTTCTTC
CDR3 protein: CASTGTHNEQFF

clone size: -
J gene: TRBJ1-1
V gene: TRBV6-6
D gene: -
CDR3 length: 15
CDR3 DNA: TGTGCCAGCAGTTATGGTATAGGGGTGAACACTGAAGCTTTCTTT
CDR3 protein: CASSYGIGVNTEAFF

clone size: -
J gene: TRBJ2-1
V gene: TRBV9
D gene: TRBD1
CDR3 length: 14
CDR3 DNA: TGTGCCAGCAGCGCGACACAGGGGGCCTATGAGCAGTTCTTC
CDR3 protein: CASSATQGAYEQFF

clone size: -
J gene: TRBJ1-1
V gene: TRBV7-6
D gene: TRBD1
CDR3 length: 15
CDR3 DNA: TGTGCCAGCAGCCCATCCGGGACAGGGTACACTGAAGCTTTCTTT
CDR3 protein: CASSPSGTGYTEAFF

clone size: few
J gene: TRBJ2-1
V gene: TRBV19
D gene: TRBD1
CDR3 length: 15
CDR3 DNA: TGTGCCAGTAGTATGACAGGGGAAGGACGGAATGAGCAGTTCTTC
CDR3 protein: CASSMTGEGRNEQFF

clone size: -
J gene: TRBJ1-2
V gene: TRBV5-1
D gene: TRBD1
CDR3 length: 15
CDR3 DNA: TGCGCCAGCAGCTTCCACGACAGGGACCCATATGGCTACACCTTC
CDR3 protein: CASSFHDRDPYGYTF

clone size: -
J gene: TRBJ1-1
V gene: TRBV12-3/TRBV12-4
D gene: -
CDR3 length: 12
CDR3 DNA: TGTGCCAGCAGTCTAACCGACAGAGAAGCTTTCTTT
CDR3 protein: CASSLTDREAFF

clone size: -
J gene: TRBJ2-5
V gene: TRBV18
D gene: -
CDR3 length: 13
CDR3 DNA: TGTGCCAGCTCATCCCGGGAACAAGAGACCCAGTACTTC
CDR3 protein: CASSSREQETQYF

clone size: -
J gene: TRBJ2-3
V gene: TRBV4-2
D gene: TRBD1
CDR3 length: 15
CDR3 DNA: TGTGCCAGCAGCGAGGGGGCGGACTGGGCGGATACGCAGTATTTT
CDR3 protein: CASSEGADWADTQYF

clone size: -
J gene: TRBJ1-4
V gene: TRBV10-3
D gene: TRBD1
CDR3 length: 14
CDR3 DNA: TGTGCCATCAGCCGACAGGGAGTTAATGAAAAACTGTTTTTT
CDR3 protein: CAISRQGVNEKLFF

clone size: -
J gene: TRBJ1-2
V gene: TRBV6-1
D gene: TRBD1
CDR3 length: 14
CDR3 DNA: TGTGCCAGCAGTAGCTCGGGACAGGGGTATGGCTACACCTTC
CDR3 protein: CASSSSGQGYGYTF

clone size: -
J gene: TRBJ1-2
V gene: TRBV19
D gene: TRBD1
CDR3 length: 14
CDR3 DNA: TGTGCCAGTAGTAACGACAGGGAAGGTTATGGCTACACCTTC
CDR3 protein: CASSNDREGYGYTF

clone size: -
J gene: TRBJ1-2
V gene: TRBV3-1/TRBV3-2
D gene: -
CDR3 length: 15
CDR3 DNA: TGTGCCAGCAGCCACCGGGGGGGGGACGACTATGGCTACACCTTC
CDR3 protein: CASSHRGGDDYGYTF

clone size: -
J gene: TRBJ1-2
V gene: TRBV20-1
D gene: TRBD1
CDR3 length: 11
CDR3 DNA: TGCAGTGCTGCGGACAGGGGGTTTTGCACCTTC
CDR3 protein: CSAADRGFCTF

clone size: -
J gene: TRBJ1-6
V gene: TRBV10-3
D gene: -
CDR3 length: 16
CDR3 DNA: TGTGCCATCAGTGAGTCTGCAGGTTTTAATAATTCACCCCTCCACTTT
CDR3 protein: CAISESAGFNNSPLHF

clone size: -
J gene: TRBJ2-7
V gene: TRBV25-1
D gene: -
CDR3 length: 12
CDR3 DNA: TGTGCCAGCAGTCTAGACTCCTACGAGCAGTACTTC
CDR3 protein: CASSLDSYEQYF

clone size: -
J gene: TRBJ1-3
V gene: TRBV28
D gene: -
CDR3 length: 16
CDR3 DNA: TGTGCCAGCACCCTCGGCTGGGGGCAGGAAGGAAACACCATATATTTT
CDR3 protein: CASTLGWGQEGNTIYF

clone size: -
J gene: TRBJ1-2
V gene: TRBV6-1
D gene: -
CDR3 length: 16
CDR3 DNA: TGTGCCAGCAGTGAATTGCAGGGTAGTCCCGGCTATGGCTACACCTTC
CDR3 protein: CASSELQGSPGYGYTF

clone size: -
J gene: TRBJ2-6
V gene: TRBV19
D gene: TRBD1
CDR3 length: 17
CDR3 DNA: TGTGCCAGTAGGCGGGACAGGGGAAGGGCTGGGGCCAACGTCCTGACTTTC
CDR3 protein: CASRRDRGRAGANVLTF

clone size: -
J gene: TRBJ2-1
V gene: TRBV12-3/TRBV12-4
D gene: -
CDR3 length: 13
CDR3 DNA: TGTGCCAGCAGTAGACACAGGGAAGGGGAGCAGTTCTTC
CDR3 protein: CASSRHREGEQFF

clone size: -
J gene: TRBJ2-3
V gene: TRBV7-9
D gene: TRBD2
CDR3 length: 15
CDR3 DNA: TGTGCCAGCAGCTTTAGCGGGTTAAGCACAGATACGCAGTATTTT
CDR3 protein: CASSFSGLSTDTQYF

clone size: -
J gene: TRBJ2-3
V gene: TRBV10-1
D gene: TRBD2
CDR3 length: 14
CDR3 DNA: TGCGCCAGCTCCCGGACTAGGGGCACAGATACGCAGTATTTT
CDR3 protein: CASSRTRGTDTQYF

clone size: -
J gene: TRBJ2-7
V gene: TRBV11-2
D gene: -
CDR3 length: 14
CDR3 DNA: TGTGCCAGCAGCTTATTCCTGGGAGACTACGAGCAGTACTTC
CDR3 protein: CASSLFLGDYEQYF

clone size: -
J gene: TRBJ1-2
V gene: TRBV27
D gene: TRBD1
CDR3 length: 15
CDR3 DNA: TGTGCCAGCAGTGACTTGGACAGGGTCGAGTATGGCTACACCTTC
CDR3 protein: CASSDLDRVEYGYTF

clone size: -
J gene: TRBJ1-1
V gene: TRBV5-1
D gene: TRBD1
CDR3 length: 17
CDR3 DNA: TGCGCCAGCAGCTTGGGTGGGACAGGGGGCTCGGACACTGAAGCTTTCTTT
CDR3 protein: CASSLGGTGGSDTEAFF

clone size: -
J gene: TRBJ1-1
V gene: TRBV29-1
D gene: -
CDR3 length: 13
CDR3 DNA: TGCAGCTCACGACAATTGGGGAACACTGAAGCTTTCTTT
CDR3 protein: CSSRQLGNTEAFF

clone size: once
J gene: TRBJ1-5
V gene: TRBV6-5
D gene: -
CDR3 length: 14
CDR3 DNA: TGTGCCAGCAGTTACTCGGGAGCCAATCAGCCCCAGCATTTT
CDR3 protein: CASSYSGANQPQHF